What follows is one T cell receptor beta chain and its context. Its antigen remains undetermined. Base qualities are not at hand, and no much larger clone is one base apart. TCRbeta CDR3 regions were amplified from genomic DNA using the immunoSEQ Assay, a bias-controlled multiplex PCR. The source study handled its data this way. Nucleated cell counts per sample were estimated from amplification of reference gene primers within the assay. Sequence reads were collapsed and filtered to measure the absolute abundance of every unique TCRbeta CDR3 rearrangement. For each sample, productive Simpson clonality was calculated by taking the square root of Simpson's diversity index across productive rearrangements. What TCRdb holds here is the immuneACCESS table cut down to in-frame rearrangements. Part of the clones is not present; checked against another copy, under half of the missing clones reflect an unresolved V gene, and the others are unexplained. The D gene and trimming were derived from the DNA, and the V and J assignments and clone size from that table. Counted in this sample were 150,000 to 200,000 clones; 70% to 90% of them appeared once. More than 2.5% of the sample rests with the top ten.

Collaborating institutions collected whole blood in K2EDTA tubes following their own protocols. For TCRbeta analysis, collaborator samples were shipped as frozen whole blood, as isolated PBMCs, or as DNA extracted from either sample type. These data are taken from a study of blood T cell repertoires in COVID-19 (dated by TCRdb to the early 2020s). Describing the broader study: Collaborator samples came from the United States, Italy and Spain and covered acute and convalescent phases of COVID-19. The prospective study material was composed of cDNA or gDNA derived from T cells, B-cell-depleted T cells, or PBMCs. Deeply sampled blood TCRbeta repertoires from subjects exposed to, actively infected with, or recovered from COVID-19 were included in the dataset. A freely available public database, intended as a resource for researchers studying the immune response to SARS-CoV-2, is where the repertoires were released. The samples were drawn from two sources: the first 160 participants of the ongoing ImmuneRACE study, and fewer than 1,500 subjects contributed by 6 global collaborators. Nearly every sample came with metadata listing a de-identified subject ID, COVID-19 status, age in years and sex. Where HLA class I and class II types were available, the types were taken from metadata supplied by the sample provider, not from assay-based typing.

Study-level results and caveats: Clinical and demographic metadata were provided uncurated, with the amount varying by source and participant.

The CDR3, cysteine through phenylalanine, is 15 amino acids long. Here the CDR3 DNA is all that survives: 45 bases in frame from base 1. V trim: 5 bases; J trim: 4 bases; unmatched bases: 7. The germline V gene yields ENHRY for CDR1 and SYGVKD for CDR2. The clonotype comes from a man aged 55 to 70 with acute or convalescent COVID-19. Sequenced: peripheral blood. The V and J segments used are TRBV10-3 and TRBJ2-2; 7 junctional bases match TRBD2. The nucleotide sequence reads as follows: TGTGCCATCAGTAAAACTAGCGAATCCACCGGGGAGCTGTTTTTT. This encodes CAISKTSESTGELFF.